This T cell receptor (beta chain) was sequenced for a study of response to subunit inactivated influenza vaccine. Study-wide points: Authors suggested each seasonal influenza vaccination recruits few new T cells.

To note about this clonotype: What it binds is not known.

MiXCR, applied by TCRdb to the RT-PCR reads, yields one record per CDR3 protein. The repertoire includes 500,000 or so distinct CDR3 sequences, roughly 9.7% of them detected once, and less than 15% sits in the top ten. The CDR3 is 15 residues long. V dropped 1 base and J dropped 3 bases, with 13 bases sitting between them. The specimen comprised PBMCs from blood, sampled 40 to 50 days after vaccination. The TCR originated in a man aged 45-65 years who received an inactivated influenza vaccine. V usage is TRBV12-3 or TRBV12-4 and J usage is TRBJ2-7; D is unresolved. The CDR3 reads CASSLGWGCGYEQYF. In DNA form, the CDR3 reads TGTGCCAGCAGTTTAGGTTGGGGATGTGGCTACGAGCAGTACTTC.